This entry lists 18 T cell receptor beta chains sequenced from one sample in a study of CD8 T cells in Susac syndrome. The authors reverse transcribed roughly 0.5 to 1 ug RNA with random hexamers. TCRdb redid the calling of the immunoSEQ multiplex PCR reads with MiXCR, one entry per CDR3 protein. In the table there are 300,000 or so distinct CDR3 sequences, about 90% of which are singletons. The sequencing sample was made of CD4+ T cells from PBMCs. The receptors were sampled from a human donor with multiple sclerosis.

The chain links TRBV12-3 or TRBV12-4 to TRBJ2-7; 15 nucleotides line up with TRBD2. The CDR3 contains 17 residues. Trimming cost V 5 bases and J 0 bases; bases outside gene matches: 5. The CDR3 DNA sequence: TGTGCCAGCAGTGTCCGGACTAGCGGGGGGGACTCCTACGAGCAGTACTTC. Its protein is CASSVRTSGGDSYEQYF.

The chain is built from TRBV30 and TRBJ2-7; D possibly matches TRBD1 or TRBD2 (6 bases each). The V end lost 2 bases, the J end lost 6 bases, and 14 bases lay between the germline ends. Per the germline V gene, CDR1 is GTSNPN and CDR2 is SVGIG (reference sequence). This CDR3 has 13 amino acids. CDR3 protein: CAWSHNRDSEQYF. The CDR3 nucleotides are TGTGCCTGGAGTCATAACAGGGACTCCGAGCAGTACTTC.

The V call is TRBV3-1, the J call TRBJ2-3, with 9 bases fitting TRBD2. CDR3 length: 20 amino acids. Germline trimming cut 2 bases from V and 4 bases from J; bases unmatched to any gene: 19. The germline CDR1 and CDR2 sequences are LGHDT and YNNKEL (reference sequence). The CDR3 DNA follows: TGTGCCAGCAGCCAACCCCACGGGGCGGGGGGGCCGGAACTTTCAGATACGCAGTATTTT. It specifies CASSQPHGAGGPELSDTQYF.

The chain is built from TRBV7-9 and TRBJ1-1; D gene ambiguous. The CDR3 extends over 13 amino acids. The germline gives CDR1 SEHNR, CDR2 FQNEAQ (reference sequence). V lost 4 bases and J lost 3, with 9 bases in between. CDR3 amino acids: CASSSERDTEAFF. The CDR3 DNA sequence: TGTGCCAGCAGCTCGGAAAGGGACACTGAAGCTTTCTTT.

This clonotype was detected only a few times. The chain recombines TRBV18 with TRBJ1-5; D gene unclear. The V and J ends lost 3 bases and 3 bases respectively, with 3 bases between them. This CDR3 has 12 residues. The germline gives CDR1 KGHSH, CDR2 LQKENI. CDR3 in amino acids: CASSPSNQPQHF. The CDR3 DNA is TGTGCCAGCTCACCCTCCAATCAGCCCCAGCATTTT.

The chain recombines TRBV20-1 with TRBJ1-2; no definite D call. Germline V lookup: CDR1 DFQATT, CDR2 SNEGSKA (reference sequence). This CDR3 is built from 13 residues. Trimming removed 0 bases at V and 4 bases at J, with 9 bases between. The DNA of the CDR3 is TGCAGTGCTAGAGATCTGGTTTCCTATGGCTACACCTTC. Protein product: CSARDLVSYGYTF.

The V gene is TRBV5-4, the J gene TRBJ2-3, with D possibly TRBD2 on 6 matching bases. Germline CDR1 SGHNT, CDR2 YYREEE (reference sequence). The CDR3 extends over 15 amino acids. V was clipped by 4 bases and J by 3 bases, with 15 bases between them. The CDR3 loop reads CASSPRSGVTDTQYF. CDR3 in DNA: TGTGCCAGCAGCCCCCGGTCGGGGGTGACAGATACGCAGTATTTT.

V usage is TRBV14 and J usage is TRBJ2-3, with D tentatively TRBD2 (5 bases). V dropped 4 bases and J dropped 5 bases, with 13 bases sitting between them. Germline CDR1 and CDR2: SGHDN and FVKESK. The CDR3 spans 14 residues. The CDR3 sequence: CASSRLARGDTQYF. The CDR3 DNA reads as TGTGCCAGCAGCCGCCTGGCCCGGGGAGATACGCAGTATTTT.

The chain uses TRBV2 and TRBJ1-1; TRBD1 aligns across 9 bases. Trimming cost V 9 bases and J 7 bases; bases outside gene matches: 12. The CDR3 is 14 amino acids. Germline V gene lookup returns CDR1 SNHLY and CDR2 FYNNEI. In DNA form, the CDR3 reads TGTGCCAGTACTACCGCAGGACAGGGGTTTGAAGCTTTCTTT. Its protein is CASTTAGQGFEAFF.

This chain links TRBV7-9 with TRBJ1-1, with D hard to call. Germline assignment: CDR1 SEHNR and CDR2 FQNEAQ (reference sequence). This CDR3 contains 15 residues. The V end was cut by 7 bases, the J end by 6 bases, with 21 bases between. The CDR3 DNA reads TGTGCCAGCATCACCATCTCGGAGGGCGCTTCTGAAGCTTTCTTT. Translating gives CASITISEGASEAFF.

The chain links TRBV30 to TRBJ1-2, with a possible D match to TRBD1 (6 bases). CDR3 length equals 12 residues. Germline V gene sequence: CDR1 GTSNPN, CDR2 SVGIG (reference sequence). Deletions cut 3 bases from V and 8 bases from J, with 13 bases between. CDR3 coding DNA: TGTGCCTGGAGCAGGGGAGGTGGGGGCTACACCTTC. Its protein is CAWSRGGGGYTF.

This rearrangement joins TRBV7-2 to TRBJ2-5; a weak D match, TRBD2 (5 bases). V was clipped by 0 bases and J by 5 bases, with 16 bases between them. The CDR3 has 16 amino acids. Germline lookup yields CDR1 SGHTA and CDR2 FQGNSA. The chain's CDR3 is CASSLAARAWEETQYF. The DNA of the CDR3 is TGTGCCAGCAGCTTAGCTGCGCGGGCCTGGGAGGAGACCCAGTACTTC.

This rearrangement joins TRBV5-8 to TRBJ2-4; D unresolved. V lost 4 bases, J lost 7 bases, and 15 bases lay in between. The CDR3 is 14 residues long. In germline, CDR1 is SGHTS, CDR2 YDEGEE. The chain's CDR3 is CASSVRWVQNIQYF. CDR3 nucleotides: TGTGCCAGCAGCGTGCGGTGGGTGCAGAACATTCAGTACTTC.

The gene calls are TRBV12-3 or TRBV12-4 and TRBJ2-2, with 7 bases fitting TRBD1. J gave up 3 bases and V 2 bases, and 9 bases lay outside the gene matches. The CDR3 is 17 residues long. CDR3: CASSLTAGGVDTGELFF. The CDR3, as DNA: TGTGCCAGCAGTTTAACCGCAGGGGGAGTTGACACCGGGGAGCTGTTTTTT.

The chain joins TRBV4-3 to TRBJ1-1; 8 bases agree with TRBD1. The V gene end was trimmed by 4 bases and the J gene end by 1 base; junction bases not matched to a gene: 14. CDR1 and CDR2 from the germline V gene are LGHNA and YSLEER. The CDR3 is 18 residues long. In DNA, the CDR3 is TGCGCCAGCAGCCGCCATCAGGGGGCACGGAGACCGAACACTGAAGCTTTCTTT. This sequence encodes CASSRHQGARRPNTEAFF.

The gene calls are TRBV6-2 or TRBV6-3 and TRBJ2-1; 11 bases are a match to TRBD2. The junction had 8 bases not matched to a gene; V was cut back by 5 bases and J by 8 bases. Germline V gives CDR1 MNHEY, CDR2 SVGEGT. This CDR3 has 15 residues. CDR3 in DNA: TGTGCCAGCAGTAAATTAGCGGGAGGGCTTTATGAGCAGTTCTTC. Translated, it gives CASSKLAGGLYEQFF.

The CDR3 reads CASSLKGTGFPLLSTDTQYF. In nucleotides, the CDR3 is TGTGCCAGCAGTTTAAAGGGGACAGGGTTCCCCCTCCTAAGCACAGATACGCAGTATTTT. The chain links TRBV27 to TRBJ2-3, with 9 bases aligning to TRBD1. V shed 2 bases, J shed 0 bases, and the junction held 15 bases outside the gene matches. Germline V gene sequence: CDR1 MNHEY, CDR2 SMNVEV (reference sequence). The CDR3 sequence is 20 residues long.

This sequence joins TRBV7-2 and TRBJ2-4; D could derive from TRBD1 or TRBD2 (5 bases each). The CDR3 totals 15 residues. Trimming shortened V by 1 base and J by 0 bases, and 7 bases separated the two germline ends. Germline lookup yields CDR1 SGHTA and CDR2 FQGNSA. DNA for the CDR3: TGTGCCAGCAGCTTAGGGGACCTAGCCAAAAACATTCAGTACTTC. Translated: CASSLGDLAKNIQYF. The variable domain in full, with the rest retrieved from reference TRBV7-2 and TRBJ2-4, is GAGVSQSPSNKVTEKGKDVELRCDPISGHTALYWYRQSLGQGLEFLIYFQGNSAPDKSGLPSDRFSAERTGGSVSTLTIQRTQQEDSAVYLCASSLGDLAKNIQYFGAGTRLSVL.